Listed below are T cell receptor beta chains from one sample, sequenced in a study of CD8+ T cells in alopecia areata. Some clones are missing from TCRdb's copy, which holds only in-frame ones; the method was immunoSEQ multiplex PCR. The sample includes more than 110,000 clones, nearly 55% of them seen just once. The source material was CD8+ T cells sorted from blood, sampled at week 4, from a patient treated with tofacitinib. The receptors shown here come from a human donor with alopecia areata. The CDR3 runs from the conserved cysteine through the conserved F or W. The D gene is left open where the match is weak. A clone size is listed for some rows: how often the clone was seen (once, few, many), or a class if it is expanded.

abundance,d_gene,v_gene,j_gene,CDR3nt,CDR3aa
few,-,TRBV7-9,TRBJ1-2,TGTGCCAGCAGCTTAGGACAGCCTTTCGTCTATGGCTACACCTTC,CASSLGQPFVYGYTF
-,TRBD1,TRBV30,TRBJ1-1,TGTGCCTGGCTAGGGGGCGTTCTGGCTTTCTTT,CAWLGGVLAFF
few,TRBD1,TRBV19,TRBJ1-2,TGTGCCAGTAGGACTGACAGGGAGGTTGACTATGGCTACACCTTC,CASRTDREVDYGYTF
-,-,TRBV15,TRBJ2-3,TGTGCCACCGACGATGCGGGCACAGATACGCAGTATTTT,CATDDAGTDTQYF
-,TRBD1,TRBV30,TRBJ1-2,TGTGCCTGGAGTGACGGACAGGGTCTTAGCTACACCTTC,CAWSDGQGLSYTF
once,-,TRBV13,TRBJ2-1,TGTGCCAGCAGCTTATCAGTTTGGGGCAGCAATGAGCAGTTCTTC,CASSLSVWGSNEQFF
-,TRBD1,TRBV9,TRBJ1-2,TGTGCCAGCAGCCAGACAGGGACCACTAACTATGGCTACACCTTC,CASSQTGTTNYGYTF
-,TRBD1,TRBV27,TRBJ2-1,TGTGCCAGCAGTTCCCATGGACAGGGGGCCTACAATGAGCAGTTCTTC,CASSSHGQGAYNEQFF
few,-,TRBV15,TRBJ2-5,TGTGCCACCAGCAGGGCCGGGACACAACAAGAGACCCAGTACTTC,CATSRAGTQQETQYF
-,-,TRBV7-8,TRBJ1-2,TGTGCCAGCAGCTTAGAGGTTTCATCACGTAGATACACCTTC,CASSLEVSSRRYTF
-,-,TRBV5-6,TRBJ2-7,TGTGCCAGCAGCTTGTTCGGCGAGAACTACGAGCAGTACTTC,CASSLFGENYEQYF
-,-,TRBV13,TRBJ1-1,TGTGCCAGCAGCTTAGGTGGGTTTGGGACTGAAGCTTTCTTT,CASSLGGFGTEAFF
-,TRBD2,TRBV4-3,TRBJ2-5,TGCGCCAGCAGCCCCCGTGGGGGGGAAGGGAGAGAGACCCAGTACTTC,CASSPRGGEGRETQYF
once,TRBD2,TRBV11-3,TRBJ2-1,TGTGCCAGCAGCCCCAGAGCGGGGGAGTCCTACAATGAGCAGTTCTTC,CASSPRAGESYNEQFF
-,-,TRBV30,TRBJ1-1,TGTGCCTGGAGCGTCAGCCAGGGAGCTTTCTTT,CAWSVSQGAFF
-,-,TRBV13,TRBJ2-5,TGTGCCAGCAGCTTAAGAGAGTCCCAAGAGACCCAGTACTTC,CASSLRESQETQYF
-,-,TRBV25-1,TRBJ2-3,TGTGCCAGCAGTGATCGGAGAGGGGGGGAAGATACGCAGTATTTT,CASSDRRGGEDTQYF
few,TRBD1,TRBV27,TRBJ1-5,TGTGCCAGCAGTAGACAGGGTGGTCGTCAGCCCCAGCATTTT,CASSRQGGRQPQHF
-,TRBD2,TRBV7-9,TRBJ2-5,TGTGCCAGCAGCGCCCGGCTAGCGGGGGCACTCCAAGAGACCCAGTACTTC,CASSARLAGALQETQYF
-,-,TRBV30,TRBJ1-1,TGTGCCTGGAGTGCTGGTGGGGACACTGAAGCTTTCTTT,CAWSAGGDTEAFF
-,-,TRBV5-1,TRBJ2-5,TGCGCCAGCAGCTTGTCGGGGGCGCGGGCAGAGACCCAGTACTTC,CASSLSGARAETQYF
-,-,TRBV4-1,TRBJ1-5,TGCGCCAGCAGCCAAGAGATCTCGGGGCAGCCCCAGCATTTT,CASSQEISGQPQHF
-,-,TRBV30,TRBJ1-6,TGTGCCTGGAGTGGTGAATCCCTCCACTTT,CAWSGESLHF
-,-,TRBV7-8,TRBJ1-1,TGTGCCAGCAGAACCGGGACAACGAACACTGAAGCTTTCTTT,CASRTGTTNTEAFF
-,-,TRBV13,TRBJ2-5,TGTGCCAGCAGCTTTCGAGGAGGCCAGGAGACCCAGTACTTC,CASSFRGGQETQYF
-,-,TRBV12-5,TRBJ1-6,TGTGCTAGTGGTGCAGGACAGAGCTATAATTCACCCCTCCACTTT,CASGAGQSYNSPLHF
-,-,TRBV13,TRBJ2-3,TGTGCCAGCAGCTCTTTGACTCCGCAGAACGTCGGCACAGATACGCAGTATTTT,CASSSLTPQNVGTDTQYF
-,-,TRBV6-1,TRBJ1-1,TGTGCCAGCAGTGAATTTGACCCGGACGATAACACTGAAGCTTTCTTT,CASSEFDPDDNTEAFF
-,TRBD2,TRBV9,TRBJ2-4,TGTGCCAGCAGCTCACGACTAGCGGGGCCAAACATTCAGTACTTC,CASSSRLAGPNIQYF
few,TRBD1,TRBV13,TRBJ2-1,TGTGCCAGCAGCAGCTGGACAGGAGCAAACTACAATGAGCAGTTCTTC,CASSSWTGANYNEQFF
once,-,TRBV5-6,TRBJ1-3,TGTGCCAGCACCCAAGGCTATCGATGGGGAAGGGACACCATATATTTT,CASTQGYRWGRDTIYF
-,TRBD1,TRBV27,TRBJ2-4,TGTGCCAGCAGTTCGACAGGGGGGAACATTCAGTACTTC,CASSSTGGNIQYF
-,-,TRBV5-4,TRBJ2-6,TGTGCCAGCTCGTATTCCGCCGACGTCCTGACTTTC,CASSYSADVLTF
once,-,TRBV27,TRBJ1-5,TGTGCCAGCAGTTTATCGGGAGGAGGACATCAGCCCCAGCATTTT,CASSLSGGGHQPQHF
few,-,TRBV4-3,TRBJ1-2,TGCGCCAGCAGCCAGTCACAGGGTACGGGCTATGGCTACACCTTC,CASSQSQGTGYGYTF
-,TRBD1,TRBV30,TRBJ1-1,TGTGCCTGGACCACCGGGACAGGGGTGACTGAAGCTTTCTTT,CAWTTGTGVTEAFF
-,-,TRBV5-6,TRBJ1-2,TGTGCCAGCAGCCTGGGCGGGGTCCGTGGCTACACCTTC,CASSLGGVRGYTF
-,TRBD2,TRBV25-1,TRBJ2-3,TGTGCCACCCAGGAGCGCGGGGGAGCCACAGATACGCAGTATTTT,CATQERGGATDTQYF
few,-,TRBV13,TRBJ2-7,TGTGCCAGCAGCTTAGGCATAAGTCCCTACGAGCAGTACTTC,CASSLGISPYEQYF
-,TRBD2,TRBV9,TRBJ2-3,TGTGCCAGCAGCGTAGGAGGCTTCGGCGGGGGAGTAGATACGCAGTATTTT,CASSVGGFGGGVDTQYF
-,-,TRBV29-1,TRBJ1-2,TGCAGCGTCGGACGGCCCGATGGCTACACCTTC,CSVGRPDGYTF
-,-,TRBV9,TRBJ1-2,TGTGCCAGCAGCGTAGGGCCCCGATCGGGGGTCCATGGCTACACCTTC,CASSVGPRSGVHGYTF
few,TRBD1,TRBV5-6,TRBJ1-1,TGTGCCAGCAGGACAGGGGGGAACACTGAAGCTTTCTTT,CASRTGGNTEAFF
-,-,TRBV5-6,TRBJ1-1,TGTGCCAGCAGCCGGGACCCCACTGAAGCTTTCTTT,CASSRDPTEAFF
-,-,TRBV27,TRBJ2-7,TGTGCCAGCAGTCTGGGACGGAACTACGAGCAGTACTTC,CASSLGRNYEQYF
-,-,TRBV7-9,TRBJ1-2,TGTGCCAGCAGCTCCCCCCGCAGTAACTATGGCTACACCTTC,CASSSPRSNYGYTF
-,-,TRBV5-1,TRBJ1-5,TGCGCCAGCAGCTTGGAAGCTAGTCGGCAGGGATTCAATCAGCCCCAGCATTTT,CASSLEASRQGFNQPQHF